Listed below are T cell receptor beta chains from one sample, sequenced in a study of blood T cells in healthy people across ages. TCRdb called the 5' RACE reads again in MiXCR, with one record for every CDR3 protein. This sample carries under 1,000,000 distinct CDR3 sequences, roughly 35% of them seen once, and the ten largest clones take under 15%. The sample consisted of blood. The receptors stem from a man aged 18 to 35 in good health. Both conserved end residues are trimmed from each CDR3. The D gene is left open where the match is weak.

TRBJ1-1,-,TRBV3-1,ASSPIEGTEAF
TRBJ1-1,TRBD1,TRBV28,ASSTLTGVGTEAF
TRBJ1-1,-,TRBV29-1,SGFVNPGVAF
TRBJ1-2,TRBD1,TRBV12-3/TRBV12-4,ASSLLGQAPNYGYT
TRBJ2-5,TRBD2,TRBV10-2,ASKSRLAGVETQY
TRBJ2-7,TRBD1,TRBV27,ASSSTGSRYEQY
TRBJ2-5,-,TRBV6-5,AGSYSVAGQETQY
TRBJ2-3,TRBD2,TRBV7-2,ASSLVRGGPTDTQY
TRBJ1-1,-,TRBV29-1,SVEPFRAGRKTEAF
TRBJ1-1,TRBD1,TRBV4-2,ASSQERTGFTEAF
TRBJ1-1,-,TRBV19,ASKGPASTEAF
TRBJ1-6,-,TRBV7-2,ASSRFGRDNSPLH
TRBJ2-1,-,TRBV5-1,ASTMWTEGPNEQF
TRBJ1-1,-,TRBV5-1,ASSSLEDWGRTEAF
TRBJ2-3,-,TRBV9,ASSVSSRGKSTDTQY
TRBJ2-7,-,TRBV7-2,ASSFSTASYEQY
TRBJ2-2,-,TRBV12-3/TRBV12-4,ASSSNVLEANTGELF
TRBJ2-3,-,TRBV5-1,ASSLGGQPDTQY
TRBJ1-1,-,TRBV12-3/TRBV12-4,AILQGRDTEAF
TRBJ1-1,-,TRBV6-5,ASSPRPLTTGTEAF
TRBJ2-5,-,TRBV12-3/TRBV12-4,ASSLSRIVETQY
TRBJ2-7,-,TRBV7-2,ASSKTEVSEQY
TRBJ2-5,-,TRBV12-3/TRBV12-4,ASRFTGTPGTNEQY
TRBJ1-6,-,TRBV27,ASRSQGPLH
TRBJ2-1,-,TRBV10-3,AVRPDGDEQF
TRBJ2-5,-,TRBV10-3,AISQPGLGQETQY
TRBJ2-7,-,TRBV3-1,ASSQVVEENTYEQY
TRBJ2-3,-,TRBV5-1,ASSPDSGLGY
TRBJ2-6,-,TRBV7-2,ASSLVRVVLSGANVLT
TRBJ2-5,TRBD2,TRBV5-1,ATSAGLAGREETQY
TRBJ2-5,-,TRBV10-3,AIAGGAEETQY
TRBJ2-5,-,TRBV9,ASSAIGFPKETQY
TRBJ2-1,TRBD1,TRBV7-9,ASSGTGSPYNEQF
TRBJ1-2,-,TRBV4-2,ASSQDQRGGYT
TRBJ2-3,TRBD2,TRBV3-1,ASSQESGGRTDTQY
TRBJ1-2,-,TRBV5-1,ASSLDLGSAGYT
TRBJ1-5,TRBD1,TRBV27,AGSPRTGYQPQH
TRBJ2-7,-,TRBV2,ASTPGDPFYEQY